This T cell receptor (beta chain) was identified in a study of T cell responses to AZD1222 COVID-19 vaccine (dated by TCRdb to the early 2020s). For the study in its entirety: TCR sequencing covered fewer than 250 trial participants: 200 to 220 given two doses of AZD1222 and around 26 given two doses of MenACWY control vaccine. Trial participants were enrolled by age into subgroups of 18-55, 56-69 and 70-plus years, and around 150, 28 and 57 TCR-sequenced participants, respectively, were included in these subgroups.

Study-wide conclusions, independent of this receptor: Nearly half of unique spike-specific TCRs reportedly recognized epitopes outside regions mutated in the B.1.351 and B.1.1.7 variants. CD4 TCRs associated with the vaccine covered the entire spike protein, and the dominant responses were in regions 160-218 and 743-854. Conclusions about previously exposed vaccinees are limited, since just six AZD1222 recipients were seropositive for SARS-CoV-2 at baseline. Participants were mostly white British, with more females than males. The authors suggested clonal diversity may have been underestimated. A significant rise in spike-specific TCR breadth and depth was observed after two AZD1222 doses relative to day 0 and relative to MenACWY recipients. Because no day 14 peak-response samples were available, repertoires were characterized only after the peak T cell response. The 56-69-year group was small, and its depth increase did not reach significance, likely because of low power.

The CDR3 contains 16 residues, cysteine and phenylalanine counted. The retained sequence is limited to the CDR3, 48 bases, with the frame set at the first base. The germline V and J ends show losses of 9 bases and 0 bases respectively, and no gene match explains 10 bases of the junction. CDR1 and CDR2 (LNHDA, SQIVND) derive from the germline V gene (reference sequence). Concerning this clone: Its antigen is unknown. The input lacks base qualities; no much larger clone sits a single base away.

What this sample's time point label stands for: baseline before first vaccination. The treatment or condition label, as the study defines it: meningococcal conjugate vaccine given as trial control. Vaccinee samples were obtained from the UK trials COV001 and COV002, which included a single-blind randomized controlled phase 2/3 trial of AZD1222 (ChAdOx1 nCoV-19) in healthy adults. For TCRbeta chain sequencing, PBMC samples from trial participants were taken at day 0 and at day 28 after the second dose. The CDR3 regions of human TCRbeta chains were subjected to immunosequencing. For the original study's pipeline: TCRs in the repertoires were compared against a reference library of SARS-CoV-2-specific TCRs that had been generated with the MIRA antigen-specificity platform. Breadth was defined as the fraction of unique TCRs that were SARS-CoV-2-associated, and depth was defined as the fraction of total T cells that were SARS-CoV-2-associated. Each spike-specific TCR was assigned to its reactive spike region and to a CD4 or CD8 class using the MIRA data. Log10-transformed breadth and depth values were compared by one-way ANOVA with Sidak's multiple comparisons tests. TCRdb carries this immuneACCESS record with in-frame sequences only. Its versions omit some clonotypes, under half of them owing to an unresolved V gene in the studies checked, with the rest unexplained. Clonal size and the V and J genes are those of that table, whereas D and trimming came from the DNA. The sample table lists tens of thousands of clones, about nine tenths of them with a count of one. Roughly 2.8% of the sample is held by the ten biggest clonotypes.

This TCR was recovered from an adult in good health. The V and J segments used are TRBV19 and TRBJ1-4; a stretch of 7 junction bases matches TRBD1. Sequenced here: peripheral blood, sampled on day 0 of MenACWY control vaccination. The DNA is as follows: TGTGCCAGCTCGACAGGGTACGGATCAACTAATGAAAAACTGTTTTTT. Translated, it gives CASSTGYGSTNEKLFF.